These 30 T cell receptor beta chains came from one sample sequenced in a study of siplizumab effects on memory and regulatory T cells (dated by TCRdb to about 2019). Libraries were constructed by the immunoSEQ multiplex PCR assay. Not all clones reach the TCRdb copy of this immuneACCESS table, which keeps in-frame sequences only. Checked studies attribute under half of the gap to unresolved V genes and leave the rest unexplained. The sample has some 53,000 clones on record, nearly 98% of them singletons. The ten largest clones add up to around 0.66% of the sample. Sequenced input: naive CD4+ T cells sorted from blood. The cell subset or site tag for this specimen amounts to: unstimulated naive T cells. Every receptor here comes from a human donor in good health.

V and J are TRBV6-1 and TRBJ2-1; weak D call: TRBD2 (5 bases). The CDR3 totals 13 residues. The germline CDR1 and CDR2 sequences are MNHNS and SASEGT. Deletions cut 6 bases from V and 3 bases from J, with 9 bases between. The CDR3, as DNA: TGTGCCAGCAGAGAAACTAGCTACAATGAGCAGTTCTTC. It codes for CASRETSYNEQFF.

The V and J genes are TRBV5-4 and TRBJ1-1; no reliable D call. The CDR3 has 13 residues. Germline CDR1 SGHNT, CDR2 YYREEE (reference sequence). Between the trimmed V and J ends, which lost 1 base and 5 bases, there was a span of 9 bases. CDR3 sequence reads: CASSLSGVTEAFF. CDR3 sequence (DNA): TGTGCCAGCAGCTTGAGTGGGGTTACTGAAGCTTTCTTT.

The chain employs TRBV12-5 and TRBJ1-5; D unclear. Trimming shortened V by 7 bases and J by 2 bases, and 9 bases separated the two germline ends. Germline V lookup: CDR1 LGHNT, CDR2 FRNRAP. The CDR3 has 13 amino acids. DNA for the CDR3: TGTGCTAGTGCTGGCCAGGGCAATCAGCCCCAGCATTTT. Its translation: CASAGQGNQPQHF.

The chain combines TRBV4-1 with TRBJ1-4; D gene ambiguous. V lost 2 bases and J lost 7, with 11 bases in between. Germline lookup yields CDR1 MGHRA and CDR2 YSYEKL. There are 14 residues in the CDR3. DNA for the CDR3: TGCGCCAGCAGCCAATTACCCTGGGGTGAAAAACTGTTTTTT. This sequence encodes CASSQLPWGEKLFF.

This chain connects TRBV5-1 to TRBJ2-1, with 7 bases lining up with TRBD1. Germline V gene lookup returns CDR1 SGHRS and CDR2 YFSETQ. V shed 2 bases, J shed 9 bases, and the junction held 11 bases outside the gene matches. The CDR3 loop spans 15 amino acids. The CDR3, as DNA: TGCGCCAGCAGCTTACAGGGGACCGAAAACGCTGAGCAGTTCTTC. Its translation is CASSLQGTENAEQFF.

The chain carries TRBV19 and TRBJ2-2; D gene ambiguous. The CDR3 extends over 13 amino acids. V gave up 3 bases and J gave up 6 bases, with 8 bases separating them. Germline values: CDR1 LNHDA, CDR2 SQIVND (reference sequence). The CDR3 bases are TGTGCCAGTAGTATCTCTAGTGCCGGGGAGCTGTTTTTT. Its translation is CASSISSAGELFF. The full variable domain, rest sourced from reference TRBV19 and TRBJ2-2, is DGGITQSPKYLFRKEGQNVTLSCEQNLNHDAMYWYRQDPGQGLRLIYYSQIVNDFQKGDIAEGYSVSREKKESFPLTVTSAQKNPTAFYLCASSISSAGELFFGEGSRLTVL.

J is TRBJ2-1 and V is TRBV7-2; the D gene could be TRBD1 or TRBD2 (5 bases each). Trimming pared 4 bases from V and 10 bases from J, leaving 20 bases between. Germline V gives CDR1 SGHTA, CDR2 FQGNSA. This CDR3 region has 15 residues. DNA of the CDR3: TGTGCCAGCAGCTCCAAGCAGGGACCCCTAGTAGAGCAGTTCTTC. Its translation is CASSSKQGPLVEQFF.

V usage is TRBV5-1 and J usage is TRBJ2-5; D ambiguous. Deletions cut 0 bases from V and 5 bases from J, with 5 bases between. The CDR3 is 12 residues long. Germline CDR1 SGHRS, CDR2 YFSETQ. For the CDR3, the DNA is TGCGCCAGCAGCTTGGGTTTGGAGACCCAGTACTTC. This translates into CASSLGLETQYF.

A word on this clone: A read error may produce the germline difference seen at one junction end. The chain is built from TRBV6-5 and TRBJ2-2; D perhaps matches TRBD1 (6 bases). Germline CDR1 and CDR2: MNHEY and SVGAGI. The CDR3 contains 15 residues. CDR3 DNA sequence: TGTGCCAGCAGTTACAACAGGGCAAACATCGGGGAGCTGTTTTTT. It is translated as CASSYNRANIGELFF.

V usage is TRBV7-9 and J usage is TRBJ2-5; D uncertain. From germline, CDR1 is SEHNR and CDR2 FQNEAQ (reference sequence). V lost 2 bases and J 4 bases, leaving 5 bases between the germline ends. CDR3 length equals 12 residues. The CDR3 region has the DNA TGTGCCAGCAGCTTATCGGGAGAGACCCAGTACTTC. Translating it yields CASSLSGETQYF.

The V call is TRBV25-1, the J call TRBJ1-6, with D maybe TRBD1 (5 bases). V dropped 3 bases and J dropped 5 bases, with 8 bases sitting between them. Looked up from germline, CDR1 is MGHDK and CDR2 is SYGVNS. The length of the CDR3 is 14 residues. In nucleotides, the CDR3 is TGTGCCAGCAGTGAGGGGCGAAATAATTCACCCCTCCACTTT. Translation gives CASSEGRNNSPLHF.

The V call is TRBV5-1, the J call TRBJ2-7; D is undetermined. V shed 6 bases and J shed 2 bases, with 15 bases lying between them. Germline CDR1 is SGHRS and CDR2 is YFSETQ. This CDR3 has 14 amino acids. CDR3 loop: CASTLGSPPYEQYF. CDR3 nucleotides: TGCGCCAGCACACTTGGCAGCCCGCCCTACGAGCAGTACTTC.

The chain links TRBV5-4 to TRBJ2-7, with D perhaps matching TRBD2 (6 bases). Germline values: CDR1 SGHNT, CDR2 YYREEE (reference sequence). The length of the CDR3 is 16 residues. Deletions cut 3 bases from V and 0 bases from J, with 16 bases between. The CDR3 sequence: CASSSLGRGSSYEQYF. CDR3 bases: TGTGCCAGCAGCTCGCTTGGTCGGGGGAGCTCCTACGAGCAGTACTTC.

The chain combines TRBV6-5 with TRBJ2-7; 7 bases match TRBD2. After removal of 1 base from V and 0 bases from J, the junction contained 3 bases not matched to a gene. CDR3 length equals 15 residues. Germline V gene sequence: CDR1 MNHEY, CDR2 SVGAGI. This CDR3 is CASSYFASGSYEQYF. CDR3 DNA sequence: TGTGCCAGCAGTTACTTCGCTAGCGGCTCCTACGAGCAGTACTTC.

CDR3 sequence reads: CASSSGTGVGNTEAFF. The CDR3, as DNA: TGTGCCAGCTCGTCCGGGACAGGGGTGGGAAACACTGAAGCTTTCTTT. J is TRBJ1-1 and V is TRBV18, with TRBD1 identical over 10 bases. The CDR3 consists of 16 residues. V was clipped by 6 bases and J by 2 bases; unmatched bases: 9. The germline V gene has CDR1 KGHSH and CDR2 LQKENI. The full variable domain, its missing parts supplied by reference TRBV18 and TRBJ1-1, is NAGVMQNPRHLVRRRGQEARLRCSPMKGHSHVYWYRQLPEEGLKFMVYLQKENIIDESGMPKERFSAEFPKEGPSILRIQQVVRGDSAAYFCASSSGTGVGNTEAFFGQGTRLTVV.

The table lists this clone with a count of one. V gene TRBV5-1 combines with J gene TRBJ2-7; TRBD2 is a possible D gene (5 bases). The length of the CDR3 is 13 residues. Germline lookup yields CDR1 SGHRS and CDR2 YFSETQ. The V end was cut by 5 bases, the J end by 7 bases, with 16 bases between. The CDR3, as DNA: TGCGCCAGCAGGGCCTTATTACTAGGGGAGCAGTACTTC. It is translated as CASRALLLGEQYF.

The V call is TRBV25-1, the J call TRBJ2-1, with 10 bases identical to TRBD2. With V trimmed by 6 bases and J by 11 bases, 10 bases remained unmatched. Germline lookup yields CDR1 MGHDK and CDR2 SYGVNS. The CDR3 sequence is 14 residues long. DNA for the CDR3: TGTGCCAGCAGAGGGACTAGCGTAGGACGGCAGCAGTTCTTC. As protein: CASRGTSVGRQQFF.

V usage is TRBV28 and J usage is TRBJ2-7, with TRBD1 as a possible D gene (5 bases). The V end was cut by 5 bases, the J end by 12 bases, with 17 bases between. The CDR3 has 12 amino acids. Per the germline V gene, CDR1 is MDHEN and CDR2 is SYDVKM. DNA of the CDR3: TGTGCCAGCAGTCCCCCCCCAGGGCGTCGGTACTTC. Translated, it gives CASSPPPGRRYF.

The table lists this clone with a count of one. The V and J genes are TRBV2 and TRBJ2-7; the match to TRBD1 covers 7 bases. V lost 10 bases to trimming and J lost 6 bases; unmatched junction nucleotides: 12. Looked up from germline, CDR1 is SNHLY and CDR2 is FYNNEI. The CDR3 has 13 residues. CDR3 loop: CATESGQASEQYF. DNA of the CDR3: TGTGCCACCGAAAGTGGACAGGCGTCCGAGCAGTACTTC.

J is TRBJ2-3 and V is TRBV9, with a possible D match to TRBD1 (6 bases). V was shortened by 6 bases and J by 3 bases, with 14 bases between the two germline ends. CDR3 length: 14 amino acids. Looked up from germline, CDR1 is SGDLS and CDR2 is YYNGEE. The CDR3 region has the DNA TGTGCCAGCAAGAGGGACACCAAAACAGATACGCAGTATTTT. Translating it yields CASKRDTKTDTQYF.

This chain joins TRBV19 and TRBJ1-1, with TRBD1 as a possible D gene (5 bases). The V end was cut by 10 bases, the J end by 1 base, with 7 bases between. The germline V gene has CDR1 LNHDA and CDR2 SQIVND (reference sequence). The length of the CDR3 is 11 residues. The CDR3 coding sequence is TGTGCCATCGGACAGAACACTGAAGCTTTCTTT. The encoded protein is CAIGQNTEAFF. The entire variable domain, with the rest obtained from reference TRBV19 and TRBJ1-1, is as follows: DGGITQSPKYLFRKEGQNVTLSCEQNLNHDAMYWYRQDPGQGLRLIYYSQIVNDFQKGDIAEGYSVSREKKESFPLTVTSAQKNPTAFYLCAIGQNTEAFFGQGTRLTVV.

Comments on this clone: At one of its ends the junction is not consistent with the germline gene, which may arise from a read error. The chain is built from TRBV7-7 and TRBJ2-5; D might be TRBD1 (6 bases). Per the germline V gene, CDR1 is SSHAT and CDR2 is FNYEAQ (reference sequence). The CDR3 covers 14 residues. The CDR3 DNA reads as TGTGCTAGCAGCTTACAGGGACGCCAAGAGACCCAGTACTTC. As protein: CASSLQGRQETQYF.

The chain recombines TRBV28 with TRBJ2-3; possibly TRBD1 for D (5 bases). This CDR3 has 14 residues. Trimming shortened V by 3 bases and J by 0 bases, and 7 bases separated the two germline ends. Germline loops: CDR1 MDHEN, CDR2 SYDVKM. CDR3 bases: TGTGCCAGCAGTTTCGGACAAAGCACAGATACGCAGTATTTT. Its translation is CASSFGQSTDTQYF.

The V and J genes are TRBV4-1 and TRBJ1-2; possibly TRBD1 for D (6 bases). Trimming removed 0 bases from V and 8 bases from J, with 16 bases in between. The CDR3 totals 15 residues. The V gene's germline CDR1 is MGHRA and CDR2 YSYEKL. The CDR3 bases are TGCGCCAGCAGCCAAGATCTGAGGGGGGCGTACGGCTACACCTTC. It yields the protein CASSQDLRGAYGYTF.

The chain is built from TRBV7-2 and TRBJ2-1; 14 bases line up with TRBD2. Germline V gene data show CDR1 as SGHTA and CDR2 as FQGNSA. The CDR3 covers 19 residues. V gave up 5 bases and J gave up 4 bases; unmatched junction bases: 13. This CDR3 reads CASSKPGLAGEFGYNEQFF. The DNA for the CDR3 is TGTGCCAGCAGCAAGCCGGGACTAGCGGGAGAATTTGGGTACAATGAGCAGTTCTTC.

The chain has TRBV7-9 and TRBJ1-1; D gene ambiguous. Trimming removed 5 bases from V and 1 base from J, with 8 bases in between. This CDR3 contains 13 residues. In germline, CDR1 is SEHNR, CDR2 FQNEAQ (reference sequence). This CDR3 is CASSPSGNTEAFF. The CDR3 nucleotides read TGTGCCAGCAGCCCTTCGGGGAACACTGAAGCTTTCTTT. Combining the CDR3 with reference TRBV7-9 and TRBJ1-1 gives the whole variable domain DTGVSQNPRHKITKRGQNVTFRCDPISEHNRLYWYRQTLGQGPEFLTYFQNEAQLEKSRLLSDRFSAERPKGSFSTLEIQRTEQGDSAMYLCASSPSGNTEAFFGQGTRLTVV.

CDR3 in DNA: TGTGCCAGCAGCAGGGACAGGGGCGAGGAAAAACTGTTTTTT. Protein: CASSRDRGEEKLFF. The rearrangement joins TRBV7-9 to TRBJ1-4; 10 bases match TRBD1. The length of the CDR3 is 14 residues. V was pared by 5 bases and J by 8 bases, with 5 bases of the junction left unmatched. From germline, CDR1 is SEHNR and CDR2 FQNEAQ (reference sequence). Full variable domain (missing parts from reference TRBV7-9 and TRBJ1-4): DTGVSQNPRHKITKRGQNVTFRCDPISEHNRLYWYRQTLGQGPEFLTYFQNEAQLEKSRLLSDRFSAERPKGSFSTLEIQRTEQGDSAMYLCASSRDRGEEKLFFGSGTQLSVL.

The chain combines TRBV25-1 with TRBJ2-1, with 12 bases aligning to TRBD2. Germline-derived CDR1 and CDR2 are MGHDK and SYGVNS. The CDR3 has 16 amino acids. V was pared by 5 bases and J by 8 bases, with 10 bases of the junction left unmatched. Here the CDR3 reads CASSPASGRVIDEQFF. In nucleotides, the CDR3 is TGTGCCAGCAGTCCGGCTAGCGGGAGGGTTATCGATGAGCAGTTCTTC.

This chain joins TRBV6-1 and TRBJ2-1; 9 positions match TRBD2. The germline CDR1 and CDR2 sequences are MNHNS and SASEGT. V lost 4 bases and J lost 15; bases outside the gene matches: 13. The CDR3 is 14 residues long. CDR3 loop: CASSAQLAGAWLFF. CDR3 nucleotide sequence: TGTGCCAGCAGTGCCCAACTAGCGGGCGCCTGGCTGTTCTTC.

The rearrangement uses TRBV7-4 and TRBJ2-7, with D possibly matching TRBD1 (6 bases). The CDR3 is 17 amino acids. From germline, CDR1 is SGHVT and CDR2 SQSDAQ. V shed 1 base and J shed 0 bases, with 16 bases lying between them. The DNA of the CDR3 is TGTGCCAGCAGCTTAGTATGGGGGCGGCCTAACTCCTACGAGCAGTACTTC. Amino acids: CASSLVWGRPNSYEQYF.